A selection of T cell receptor beta chains follows, all from one sample in a study of shared T cell receptors in the human thymus. The method was immunoSEQ multiplex PCR; TCRdb's version includes in-frame clones alone and lacks a portion of them. Among hundreds of thousands of clones listed, 85% to 90% were seen once. In addition, the sample was reused for a study of human thymus T cells.

Sample: thymocytes. The receptor set was obtained from a boy less than two years old with a congenital heart defect. Both conserved end residues are part of each CDR3. D genes are given only for firm matches. Not all rows give a size; the values are once, few, many and, for expanded clones, a class.

cdr3_nt | cdr3_aa | j_call | clone_size | v_call | d_call
TGTGCCAGCAGTCCTCACCGGGACAGGGATTACGAGCAGTACTTC | CASSPHRDRDYEQYF | TRBJ2-7 | . | TRBV27 | TRBD1
TGTGCCAGCAGACGCGGGACAGCCCCCTACGAGCAGTACTTC | CASRRGTAPYEQYF | TRBJ2-7 | . | TRBV28 | .
TGTGCCAGCAGCGTCGGGGAGACAGGGGGAGTTGGGGAGACCCAGTACTTC | CASSVGETGGVGETQYF | TRBJ2-5 | . | TRBV9 | TRBD1
TGTGCCAGCAGCTTTCCCCACTCCGGTCTGCGCCCCTATGGCTACACCTTC | CASSFPHSGLRPYGYTF | TRBJ1-2 | . | TRBV7-9 | .
TGCGCCAGCAGCCCGGACCCCCGGACAGGTACGGACGATTGGGGCGAGCAGTACTTC | CASSPDPRTGTDDWGEQYF | TRBJ2-7 | . | TRBV4-3 | TRBD1
TGCGCCAGCAGCTTGGGAGGGACAGCCTACGAGCAGTACTTC | CASSLGGTAYEQYF | TRBJ2-7 | few | TRBV5-1 | TRBD1
TGTGCCAGCAGCGTAGGGGGACAGCCTAATGAAAAACTGTTTTTT | CASSVGGQPNEKLFF | TRBJ1-4 | . | TRBV9 | TRBD1
TGTGCCACCAGCAGAGAGTGGCTAGCGGATTCTCAAGAGACCCAGTACTTC | CATSREWLADSQETQYF | TRBJ2-5 | few | TRBV15 | TRBD2
TGTGCCAGCAGCTTAGTTGGACTAGCGGGGAACAATGAGCAGTTCTTC | CASSLVGLAGNNEQFF | TRBJ2-1 | . | TRBV11-2 | TRBD2
TGTGCCAGCAGCTTTTGCCGGGACAGGGGGTACGAGCAGTACTTC | CASSFCRDRGYEQYF | TRBJ2-7 | . | TRBV7-9 | TRBD1
TGCGCCAGCAGCCCAGACAGGGCTAGCGGGATGAGGGAGGCTCAGTACTTC | CASSPDRASGMREAQYF | TRBJ2-7 | few | TRBV5-1 | TRBD2
TGTGCCAGCAGGTCCCACCTTAATCCGGGGTGCAATCAGCCCCAGCATTTT | CASRSHLNPGCNQPQHF | TRBJ1-5 | . | TRBV5-6 | .
TGCAGTGCTAGCAGGTTGACTGAAGCTTTCTTT | CSASRLTEAFF | TRBJ1-1 | . | TRBV20-1 | .
TGCGCCAGCAGCCAAGAATATACGGGTGGCTATGGCTACACCTTC | CASSQEYTGGYGYTF | TRBJ1-2 | . | TRBV4-3 | .
TGTGCCTGGAGTACCCCCGGGACTAGCGACTACGAGCAGTACTTC | CAWSTPGTSDYEQYF | TRBJ2-7 | . | TRBV30 | TRBD2
TGTGCCAGCAGCCCACCGACTAGCGGGATCCACACTGAAGCTTTCTTT | CASSPPTSGIHTEAFF | TRBJ1-1 | few | TRBV14 | .
TGTGCCAGCAGTGGGGCCCGGGGTACGCAGTATTTT | CASSGARGTQYF | TRBJ2-3 | . | TRBV6-1 | .
TGTGCCTGGAGTGTACGAGCGGGAACCTACTACTGGAGGACAGATACGCAGTATTTT | CAWSVRAGTYYWRTDTQYF | TRBJ2-3 | . | TRBV30 | TRBD2
TGTGCCAGCAGCTTAGACGGGAGGATTGGAGAGACCCAGTACTTC | CASSLDGRIGETQYF | TRBJ2-5 | . | TRBV11-3 | TRBD2
TGTGCCAGCAGCTTTAGGACAGGATCGAACACCGGGGAGCTGTTTTTT | CASSFRTGSNTGELFF | TRBJ2-2 | . | TRBV7-9 | TRBD1
TGTGCCAGATCCGCACTAGTCACCGCGGGCAATGAGCAGTTCTTC | CARSALVTAGNEQFF | TRBJ2-1 | . | TRBV6-4 | .
TGCGCCAGCAGCAGAGGGACTAGCGGGTACCAAGAGACCCAGTACTTC | CASSRGTSGYQETQYF | TRBJ2-5 | . | TRBV5-1 | TRBD2
TGTGCCAGCAGTTACGGGCCAACTAACTATGGCTACACCTTC | CASSYGPTNYGYTF | TRBJ1-2 | . | TRBV6-5 | .
TGTGCCAGCAGTCCTCTAGGCACAGATACGCAGTATTTT | CASSPLGTDTQYF | TRBJ2-3 | . | TRBV6-5 | .
TGTGCCAGCAGTTTACCCCAGGCCCCAGGGGGCCTATGGTCCTACGAGCAGTACTTC | CASSLPQAPGGLWSYEQYF | TRBJ2-7 | . | TRBV28 | TRBD1
TGCGCCAGCAGCCAAGATGGATCGGGACAGGGGGCGTCGGTGAACACTGAAGCTTTCTTT | CASSQDGSGQGASVNTEAFF | TRBJ1-1 | . | TRBV4-1 | TRBD1
TGTGCCAGCAGCTTAGGAGGACAGGGGGCAGATACGCAGTATTTT | CASSLGGQGADTQYF | TRBJ2-3 | . | TRBV7-2 | TRBD1
TGTGCCAGCAGCTTTCCGGTCGGACTAGCGCTGGGCAATGAGCAGTTCTTC | CASSFPVGLALGNEQFF | TRBJ2-1 | . | TRBV7-9 | TRBD2
TGTGCCAGCAGCTTGGCGGGAGTAGCGCGACCACAGACAGCGAAAAACATTCAGTACTTC | CASSLAGVARPQTAKNIQYF | TRBJ2-4 | once | TRBV5-4 | .
TGTGCCAGCAGTTACTCTCGGAGGGGGAACACTGAAGCTTTCTTT | CASSYSRRGNTEAFF | TRBJ1-1 | . | TRBV6-5 | .
TGTGCCAGCAGCTGGAGGGAGGGCTCCTACGAGCAGTACTTC | CASSWREGSYEQYF | TRBJ2-7 | . | TRBV7-8 | TRBD2
TGCGCCAGCAGTGCCCCCGGGACAGCCCCACACAATGAGCAGTTCTTC | CASSAPGTAPHNEQFF | TRBJ2-1 | . | TRBV10-2 | TRBD1
TGTGCCAGCAGTTTATCGACTGACATGGCTAGCGGGAGGGCCAGCACAGATACGCAGTATTTT | CASSLSTDMASGRASTDTQYF | TRBJ2-3 | . | TRBV27 | TRBD2
TGTGCCAGCCTAAAGACAGGGGCCAATCAGCCCCAGCATTTT | CASLKTGANQPQHF | TRBJ1-5 | . | TRBV6-1 | TRBD1
TGTGCCAGCAGCTTAAGACTAGCGGGGGACAATGAGCAGTTCTTC | CASSLRLAGDNEQFF | TRBJ2-1 | . | TRBV7-3 | TRBD2
TGCGCCAGCAGCCAAGATGATCCCGGCGGCACCGGGGAGCTGTTTTTT | CASSQDDPGGTGELFF | TRBJ2-2 | . | TRBV4-3 | .
TGTGCCAGCAGCTTAGGGCCTCCGGGCTATGGCTACACCTTC | CASSLGPPGYGYTF | TRBJ1-2 | few | TRBV7-9 | .
TGCGCCAGCAGCCCTTGCCGGGACTCACAAGAGACCCAGTACTTC | CASSPCRDSQETQYF | TRBJ2-5 | once | TRBV4-3 | .
TGTGCCAGCAGGGGGACAGGGGATGGGCTCTACGAGCAGTACTTC | CASRGTGDGLYEQYF | TRBJ2-7 | few | TRBV6-5 | TRBD1
TGTGCCAGCAGCCCCCGGGACACAACCTACGAGCAGTACTTC | CASSPRDTTYEQYF | TRBJ2-7 | . | TRBV21-1 | .
TGTGCCAGCAGCCAAAGGACTAGCGGGCTCGACGAGCAGTACTTC | CASSQRTSGLDEQYF | TRBJ2-7 | . | TRBV9 | TRBD2